The table lists the clone carrying this TCR beta chain with many counts. Its antigen is unknown. The data belong to a study of T cells in Graves' hyperthyroidism and ophthalmopathy. On the basis of clinical symptoms, serum thyroxine and TRAb, thyroid ultrasound and orbital computed tomography, diagnoses were made. Fresh peripheral blood, 10 ml, yielded the PBMCs. This CDR3 spans 15 amino acids. Trimming left V 4 bases short and J 2 bases short, with 9 bases between. CDR1 is MNHNS and CDR2 is SASEGT in the germline V gene. The study's findings and limits: Most thyroid clonotypes expanded above 0.001 were also detected in blood. From stable hyperthyroidism, ophthalmopathy was separated by a 13 V-J model.

TCR beta CDR3 region amplification was performed from RNA transcripts. The HTBI primer set served for first-round RT-PCR of the TCR CDR3. One entry per CDR3 protein, called by TCRdb with MiXCR from the multiplex PCR reads. The repertoire has some 650,000 distinct CDR3 sequences, 16% of them found once; the top ten carry roughly 3.3%. Material for sequencing was blood. This clonotype was sampled from a woman in her thirties or forties with Graves' ophthalmopathy. This chain uses TRBV6-1 with TRBJ2-6, with D uncertain. The CDR3 DNA reads as TGTGCCAGCAGTGTAGGTGTTACTGGGGCCAACGTCCTGACTTTC. This codes for CASSVGVTGANVLTF.